Following are 17 T cell receptor beta chains from one sample sequenced in a study of beta chain features in type 1 diabetes. The whole isolated RNA underwent reverse transcription, so sequencing captured expressed TCRB transcripts. Assay used: immunoSEQ multiplex PCR; TCRdb lists only in-frame clones, some missing. Among under 130,000 clones listed, over 25% were seen once. Whole-study findings and limits: Type 1 diabetes patients showed a moderate but significant shortening of TCRB CDR3s in all four CD4+ subsets.

No cognate antigen is known for these TCRs. The sample taken for sequencing was central memory CD4+ T cells from blood. Receptor source: a woman younger than 30 with type 1 diabetes.

The chain couples TRBV10-3 to TRBJ2-3, with D possibly being TRBD2 (6 bases). From germline, CDR1 is ENHRY and CDR2 SYGVKD. The CDR3 sequence is 14 residues long. V lost 10 bases to trimming and J lost 4 bases, with 18 bases between them. Here the CDR3 reads CATSPGTQADTQYF. The CDR3 DNA reads as TGTGCCACCTCCCCCGGGACTCAGGCAGATACGCAGTATTTT.

The chain combines TRBV7-6 with TRBJ1-4, with 7 bases lining up with TRBD1. V lost 5 bases to trimming and J lost 6 bases; unmatched junction nucleotides: 12. This CDR3 comprises 16 residues. Germline CDR1 SGHVS, CDR2 FNYEAQ. CDR3 DNA sequence: TGTGCCAGCAGCCCCGTTGGGGACAGCGCTGATGAAAAACTGTTTTTT. Translating gives CASSPVGDSADEKLFF.

V usage is TRBV19 and J usage is TRBJ2-6, with no clear D. Germline V gene sequence: CDR1 LNHDA, CDR2 SQIVND (reference sequence). V dropped 6 bases and J dropped 4 bases, with 10 bases sitting between them. CDR3 length: 14 residues. CDR3 sequence reads: CASRQSSGANVLTF. The CDR3 region has the DNA TGTGCCAGTAGACAAAGTTCCGGGGCCAACGTCCTGACTTTC.

The chain is built from TRBV7-9 and TRBJ2-1; possibly TRBD2 for D (6 bases). Trimming stripped 5 bases from V and 0 bases from J, with 17 bases between. The CDR3 is 17 residues long. Germline CDR1 reads SEHNR; CDR2 reads FQNEAQ (reference sequence). Here the CDR3 reads CASSPDGGRLSYNEQFF. The CDR3 coding sequence is TGTGCCAGCAGCCCCGACGGGGGTAGACTCTCCTACAATGAGCAGTTCTTC. Drawing the rest from reference TRBV7-9 and TRBJ2-1, the complete variable domain is DTGVSQNPRHKITKRGQNVTFRCDPISEHNRLYWYRQTLGQGPEFLTYFQNEAQLEKSRLLSDRFSAERPKGSFSTLEIQRTEQGDSAMYLCASSPDGGRLSYNEQFFGPGTRLTVL.

This clone was seen only once. This specimen includes other DNA sequences encoding the same CDR3. The chain uses TRBV11-2 and TRBJ2-1; 8 nucleotides align to TRBD2. The ends lost 3 bases at V and 7 bases at J; junction bases unmatched: 8. The germline gives CDR1 SGHAT, CDR2 FQNNGV. This CDR3 has 15 amino acids. The CDR3 coding sequence is TGTGCCAGCAGCTTCCGGGAGGGCCGGGGAAATGAGCAGTTCTTC. Amino acid sequence: CASSFREGRGNEQFF.

The V call is TRBV10-3, the J call TRBJ2-7; D is perhaps TRBD1 (6 bases). V gave up 1 base and J gave up 3 bases, with 16 bases separating them. The CDR3 has 16 residues. In germline, CDR1 is ENHRY, CDR2 SYGVKD. CDR3: CAISELGTGPHYEQYF. In nucleotides, the CDR3 is TGTGCCATCAGTGAGTTGGGAACAGGGCCCCACTACGAGCAGTACTTC.

J is TRBJ2-7 and V is TRBV29-1; 8 bases match TRBD2. The CDR3 runs to 17 residues. Trimming took 3 bases from V and 1 from J; bases not matched to a gene: 14. The germline gives CDR1 SQVTM, CDR2 ANQGSEA. The CDR3 loop is CSVDLISSAGGSYEQYF. CDR3 in DNA: TGCAGCGTTGATCTTATCTCGTCGGCGGGAGGATCCTACGAGCAGTACTTC.

The rearrangement links TRBV29-1 to TRBJ1-4, with D tentatively TRBD1 (6 bases). With 6 bases removed from V and 0 bases from J, the gap between germline ends came to 14 bases. The CDR3 sequence is 15 residues long. CDR1 SQVTM and CDR2 ANQGSEA come from the germline V gene. The CDR3 protein is CSVRQGLATNEKLFF. CDR3 nucleotides: TGCAGCGTACGTCAGGGGCTTGCAACTAATGAAAAACTGTTTTTT.

This chain connects TRBV7-3 to TRBJ2-7, with TRBD1 matching over 10 bases. This CDR3 is built from 14 residues. V lost 2 bases, J lost 5 bases, and 3 bases stayed unmatched. Germline V gene lookup returns CDR1 SGHTA and CDR2 FQGTGA. CDR3 coding DNA: TGTGCCAGCAGCTTACATGGGACAGGGGACGAGCAGTACTTC. Translation: CASSLHGTGDEQYF.

This clone showed up just a few times. The chain links TRBV11-3 to TRBJ2-1, with 11 bases identical to TRBD2. Germline V gene sequence: CDR1 SGHNT, CDR2 YENEEA. CDR3 size: 14 residues. The V and J ends lost 5 bases and 6 bases, in that order; junction bases with no gene match: 3. The CDR3 region is CASSLAGGPNEQFF. The CDR3, as DNA: TGTGCCAGCAGCCTAGCGGGAGGCCCCAATGAGCAGTTCTTC.

This clone was observed a few times. CDR3 sequence: CASSPTGTGRNEQFF. The CDR3 DNA reads as TGTGCCAGCAGCCCAACCGGGACAGGGCGGAATGAGCAGTTCTTC. The chain combines TRBV7-8 with TRBJ2-1; TRBD1 matches 9 bases. CDR1 and CDR2 from the germline V gene are SGHVS and FQNEAQ. The J segment lost 7 bases and the V segment lost 5 bases, leaving 9 bases of the junction unmatched. This CDR3 is 15 amino acids long. Drawing the rest from reference TRBV7-8 and TRBJ2-1, the complete variable domain is GAGVSQSPRYKVAKRGQDVALRCDPISGHVSLFWYQQALGQGPEFLTYFQNEAQLDKSGLPSDRFFAERPEGSVSTLKIQRTQQEDSAVYLCASSPTGTGRNEQFFGPGTRLTVL.

This chain's CDR3 is CASSVQGGDTQYF. The CDR3 DNA reads TGTGCCAGCAGCGTACAGGGTGGGGATACGCAGTATTTT. This chain links TRBV7-9 with TRBJ2-3; D is perhaps TRBD1 (6 bases). The CDR3 spans 13 residues. Germline assignment: CDR1 SEHNR and CDR2 FQNEAQ (reference sequence). Deletions cut 5 bases from V and 6 bases from J, with 12 bases between. Together with reference TRBV7-9 and TRBJ2-3, the CDR3 gives the full variable domain: DTGVSQNPRHKITKRGQNVTFRCDPISEHNRLYWYRQTLGQGPEFLTYFQNEAQLEKSRLLSDRFSAERPKGSFSTLEIQRTEQGDSAMYLCASSVQGGDTQYFGPGTRLTVL.

The chain recombines TRBV13 with TRBJ1-1, with TRBD1 matching over 7 bases. CDR3 length equals 14 residues. Germline V gene data show CDR1 as PRHDT and CDR2 as FYEKMQ (reference sequence). V shed 5 bases and J 1 base; nucleotides not matched to a gene: 4. The CDR3: CASSPDRKNTEAFF. The DNA for the CDR3 is TGTGCCAGCAGCCCGGACAGGAAGAACACTGAAGCTTTCTTT.

This chain uses TRBV27 with TRBJ2-2; D remains ambiguous. Per germline, CDR1 MNHEY and CDR2 SMNVEV (reference sequence). This CDR3 region has 13 residues. V shed 5 bases and J shed 6 bases, with 10 bases lying between them. The CDR3 DNA follows: TGTGCCAGCAGTCCATACATGTCCGGGGAGCTGTTTTTT. Translated: CASSPYMSGELFF.

The chain recombines TRBV19 with TRBJ2-4, with TRBD2 as a possible D gene (6 bases). Between the trimmed V and J ends, which lost 5 bases and 0 bases, there was a span of 11 bases. The CDR3 consists of 15 residues. CDR1 LNHDA and CDR2 SQIVND come from the germline V gene (reference sequence). In DNA, the CDR3 is TGTGCCAGTAGTGATGGGGGACTAGCCAAAAACATTCAGTACTTC. Translation: CASSDGGLAKNIQYF. Using reference TRBV19 and TRBJ2-4 for the parts outside the CDR3, the full variable domain is DGGITQSPKYLFRKEGQNVTLSCEQNLNHDAMYWYRQDPGQGLRLIYYSQIVNDFQKGDIAEGYSVSREKKESFPLTVTSAQKNPTAFYLCASSDGGLAKNIQYFGAGTRLSVL.

This clone was seen a few times. The V call is TRBV25-1, the J call TRBJ2-5, with 8 bases matching TRBD1. V trimming: 8 bases; J trimming: 1 base; junction bases outside the gene matches: 12. Germline lookup yields CDR1 MGHDK and CDR2 SYGVNS. The CDR3 length is 16 residues. The CDR3 sequence is CASGKGTGTFQETQYF. The CDR3 bases are TGTGCCAGCGGTAAAGGGACAGGAACCTTCCAAGAGACCCAGTACTTC. The full variable domain, in which reference TRBV25-1 and TRBJ2-5 provide the parts outside the CDR3, is EADIYQTPRYLVIGTGKKITLECSQTMGHDKMYWYQQDPGMELHLIHYSYGVNSTEKGDLSSESTVSRIRTEHFPLTLESARPSHTSQYLCASGKGTGTFQETQYFGPGTRLLVL.

The chain has TRBV11-2 and TRBJ2-3; D remains unclear. This CDR3 contains 14 residues. Germline V gene lookup returns CDR1 SGHAT and CDR2 FQNNGV. V was pared by 3 bases and J by 0 bases, with 7 bases between. The CDR3 spells CASSFISSTDTQYF. The CDR3 DNA follows: TGTGCCAGCAGCTTTATTTCTAGCACAGATACGCAGTATTTT.